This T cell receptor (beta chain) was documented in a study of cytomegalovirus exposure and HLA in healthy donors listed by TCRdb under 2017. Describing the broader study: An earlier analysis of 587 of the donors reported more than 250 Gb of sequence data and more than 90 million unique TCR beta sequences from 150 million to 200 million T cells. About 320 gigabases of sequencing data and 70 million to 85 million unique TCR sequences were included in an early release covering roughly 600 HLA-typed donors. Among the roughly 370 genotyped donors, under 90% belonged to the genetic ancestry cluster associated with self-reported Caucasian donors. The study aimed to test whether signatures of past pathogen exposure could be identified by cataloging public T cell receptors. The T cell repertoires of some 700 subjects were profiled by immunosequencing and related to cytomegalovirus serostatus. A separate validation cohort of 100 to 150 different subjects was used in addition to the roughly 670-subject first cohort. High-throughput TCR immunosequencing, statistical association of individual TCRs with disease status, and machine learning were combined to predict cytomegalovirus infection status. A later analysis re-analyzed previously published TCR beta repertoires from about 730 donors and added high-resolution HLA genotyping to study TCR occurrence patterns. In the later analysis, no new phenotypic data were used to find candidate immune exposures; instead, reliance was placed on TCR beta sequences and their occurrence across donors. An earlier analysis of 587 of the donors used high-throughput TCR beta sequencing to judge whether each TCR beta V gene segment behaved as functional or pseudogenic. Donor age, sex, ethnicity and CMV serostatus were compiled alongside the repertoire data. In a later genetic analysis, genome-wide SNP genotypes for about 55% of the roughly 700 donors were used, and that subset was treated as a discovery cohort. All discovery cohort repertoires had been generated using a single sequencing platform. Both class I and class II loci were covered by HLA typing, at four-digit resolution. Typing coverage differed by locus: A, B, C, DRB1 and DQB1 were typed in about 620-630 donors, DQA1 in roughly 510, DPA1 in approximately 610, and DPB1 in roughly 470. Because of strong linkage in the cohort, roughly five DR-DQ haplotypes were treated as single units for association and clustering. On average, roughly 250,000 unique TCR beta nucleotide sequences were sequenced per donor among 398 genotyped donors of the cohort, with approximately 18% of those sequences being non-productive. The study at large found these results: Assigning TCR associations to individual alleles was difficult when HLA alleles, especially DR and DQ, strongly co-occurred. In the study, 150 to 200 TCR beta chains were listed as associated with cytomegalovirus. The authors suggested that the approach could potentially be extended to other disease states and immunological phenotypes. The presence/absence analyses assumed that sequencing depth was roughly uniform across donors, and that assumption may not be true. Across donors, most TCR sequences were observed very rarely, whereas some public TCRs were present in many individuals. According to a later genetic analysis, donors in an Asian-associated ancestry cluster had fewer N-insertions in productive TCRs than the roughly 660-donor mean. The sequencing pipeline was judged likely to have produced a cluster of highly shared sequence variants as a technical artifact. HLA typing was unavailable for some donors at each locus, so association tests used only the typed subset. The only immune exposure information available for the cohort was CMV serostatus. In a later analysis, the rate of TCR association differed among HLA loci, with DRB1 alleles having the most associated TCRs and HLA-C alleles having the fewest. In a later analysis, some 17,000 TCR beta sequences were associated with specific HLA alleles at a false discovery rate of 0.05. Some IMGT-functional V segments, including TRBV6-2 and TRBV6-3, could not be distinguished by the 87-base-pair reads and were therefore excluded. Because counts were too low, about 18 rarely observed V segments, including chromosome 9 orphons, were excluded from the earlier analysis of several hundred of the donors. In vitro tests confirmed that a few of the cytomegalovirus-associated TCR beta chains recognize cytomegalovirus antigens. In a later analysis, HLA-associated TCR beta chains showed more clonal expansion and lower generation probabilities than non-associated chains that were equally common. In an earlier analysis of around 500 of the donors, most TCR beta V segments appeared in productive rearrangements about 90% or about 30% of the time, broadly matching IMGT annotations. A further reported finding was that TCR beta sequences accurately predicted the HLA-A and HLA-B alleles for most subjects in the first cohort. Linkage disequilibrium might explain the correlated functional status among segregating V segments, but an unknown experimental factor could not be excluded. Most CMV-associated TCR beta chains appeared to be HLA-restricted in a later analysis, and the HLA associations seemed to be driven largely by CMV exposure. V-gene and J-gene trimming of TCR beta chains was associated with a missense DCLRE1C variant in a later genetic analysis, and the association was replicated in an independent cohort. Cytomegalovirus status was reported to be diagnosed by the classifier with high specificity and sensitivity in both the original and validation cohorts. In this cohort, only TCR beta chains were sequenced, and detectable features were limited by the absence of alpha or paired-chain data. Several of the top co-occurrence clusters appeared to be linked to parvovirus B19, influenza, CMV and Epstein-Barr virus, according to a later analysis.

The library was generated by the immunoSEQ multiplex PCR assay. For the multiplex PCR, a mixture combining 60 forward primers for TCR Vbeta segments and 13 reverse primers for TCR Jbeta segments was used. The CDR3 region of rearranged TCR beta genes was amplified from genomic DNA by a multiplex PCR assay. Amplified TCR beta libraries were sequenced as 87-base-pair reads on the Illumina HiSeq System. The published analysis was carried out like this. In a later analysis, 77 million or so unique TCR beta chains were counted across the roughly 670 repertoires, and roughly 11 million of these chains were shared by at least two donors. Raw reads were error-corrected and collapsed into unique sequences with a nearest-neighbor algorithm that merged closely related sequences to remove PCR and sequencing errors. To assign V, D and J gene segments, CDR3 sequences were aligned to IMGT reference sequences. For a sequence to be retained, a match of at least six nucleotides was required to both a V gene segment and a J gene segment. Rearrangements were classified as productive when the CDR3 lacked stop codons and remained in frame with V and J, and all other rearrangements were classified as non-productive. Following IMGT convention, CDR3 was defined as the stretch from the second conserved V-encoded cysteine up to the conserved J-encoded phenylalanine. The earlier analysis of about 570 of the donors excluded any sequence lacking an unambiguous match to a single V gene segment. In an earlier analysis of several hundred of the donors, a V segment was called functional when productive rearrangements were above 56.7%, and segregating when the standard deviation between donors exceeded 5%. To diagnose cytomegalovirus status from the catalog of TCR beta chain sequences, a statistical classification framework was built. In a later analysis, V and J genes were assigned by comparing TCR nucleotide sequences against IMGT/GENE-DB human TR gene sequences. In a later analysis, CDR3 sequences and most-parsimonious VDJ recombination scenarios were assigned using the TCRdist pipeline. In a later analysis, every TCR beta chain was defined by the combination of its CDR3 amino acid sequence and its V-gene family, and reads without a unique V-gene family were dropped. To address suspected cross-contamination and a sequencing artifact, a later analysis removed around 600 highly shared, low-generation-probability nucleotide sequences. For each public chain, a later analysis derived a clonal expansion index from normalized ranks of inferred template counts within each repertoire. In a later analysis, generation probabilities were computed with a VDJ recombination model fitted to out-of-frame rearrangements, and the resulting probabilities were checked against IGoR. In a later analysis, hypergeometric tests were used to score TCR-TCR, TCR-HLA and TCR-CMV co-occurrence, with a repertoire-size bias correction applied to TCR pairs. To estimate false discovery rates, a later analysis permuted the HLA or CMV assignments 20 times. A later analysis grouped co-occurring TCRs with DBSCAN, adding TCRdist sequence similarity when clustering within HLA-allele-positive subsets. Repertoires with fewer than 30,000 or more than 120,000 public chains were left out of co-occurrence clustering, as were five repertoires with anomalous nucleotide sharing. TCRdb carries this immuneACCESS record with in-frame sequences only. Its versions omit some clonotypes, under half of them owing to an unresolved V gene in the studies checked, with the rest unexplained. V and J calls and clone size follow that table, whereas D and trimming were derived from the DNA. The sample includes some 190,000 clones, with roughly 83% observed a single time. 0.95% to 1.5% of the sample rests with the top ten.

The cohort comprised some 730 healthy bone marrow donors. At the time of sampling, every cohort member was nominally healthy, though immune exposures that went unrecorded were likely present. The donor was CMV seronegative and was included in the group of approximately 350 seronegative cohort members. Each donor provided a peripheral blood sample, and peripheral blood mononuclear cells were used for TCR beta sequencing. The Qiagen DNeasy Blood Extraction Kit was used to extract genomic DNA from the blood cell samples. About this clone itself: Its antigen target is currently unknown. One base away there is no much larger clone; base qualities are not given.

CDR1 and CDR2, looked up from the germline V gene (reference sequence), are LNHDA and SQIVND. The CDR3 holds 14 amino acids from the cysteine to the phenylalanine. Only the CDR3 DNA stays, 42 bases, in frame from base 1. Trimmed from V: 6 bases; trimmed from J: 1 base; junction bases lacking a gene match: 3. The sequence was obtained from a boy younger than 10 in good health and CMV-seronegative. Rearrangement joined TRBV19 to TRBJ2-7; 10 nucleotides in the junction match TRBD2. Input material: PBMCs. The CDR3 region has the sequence CASRSGRGSYEQYF. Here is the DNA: TGTGCCAGTAGGAGCGGGAGGGGATCCTACGAGCAGTACTTC. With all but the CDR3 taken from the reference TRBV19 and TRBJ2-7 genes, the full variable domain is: DGGITQSPKYLFRKEGQNVTLSCEQNLNHDAMYWYRQDPGQGLRLIYYSQIVNDFQKGDIAEGYSVSREKKESFPLTVTSAQKNPTAFYLCASRSGRGSYEQYFGPGTRLTVT.